These T cell receptor beta chains were read from a single sample in a study of T-cell reconstitution after alpha-beta-depleted transplantation in children. MiXCR, applied by TCRdb to the PCR reads, yields one record per CDR3 protein. There are under 750,000 distinct CDR3 sequences in the sample; 23% occur only once, and roughly 14% lies in the top ten. The material was PBMCs, mostly from graft donor cells, obtained 360 days after TCRalphabeta/CD19-depleted stem cell transplant. Source of these receptors: a boy under two years old who had a stem cell transplant for acute myeloid leukemia, so the T cells may come from the graft donor. Each CDR3 is given with its conserved first and last residue. The D gene is left open where the match is weak. Expanded clones get a size class; other rows say once, few or many, or leave the size out.

j_call | d_call | clone_size | v_call | cdr3_aa | cdr3_nt
TRBJ2-3 | - | - | TRBV7-2 | CASSPLGRSTDTQYF | TGTGCCAGCAGCCCCCTCGGACGAAGCACAGATACGCAGTATTTT
TRBJ1-1 | - | many | TRBV12-3/TRBV12-4 | CASSSGTENTEAFF | TGTGCCAGCAGTTCCGGGACTGAGAACACTGAAGCTTTCTTT
TRBJ2-1 | TRBD2 | - | TRBV4-1 | CASSQVLAGDYNEQFF | TGCGCCAGCAGCCAAGTACTAGCGGGCGACTACAATGAGCAGTTCTTC
TRBJ2-5 | - | many | TRBV20-1 | CSAGVSSLQETQYF | TGCAGTGCTGGGGTTAGTTCTCTCCAAGAGACCCAGTACTTC
TRBJ1-1 | - | many | TRBV6-5 | CASSLPGSGAFF | TGTGCCAGCAGCCTGCCCGGATCTGGAGCTTTCTTT
TRBJ1-2 | - | - | TRBV28 | CASSLPDYGYTF | TGTGCCAGCAGTTTACCGGACTATGGCTACACCTTC
TRBJ2-2 | - | many | TRBV10-3 | CAISEGSYTGELFF | TGTGCCATCAGTGAGGGCAGCTACACCGGGGAGCTGTTTTTT
TRBJ2-1 | TRBD2 | - | TRBV4-1 | CASSQDPAGGPERVQFF | TGCGCCAGCAGCCAAGATCCAGCGGGGGGGCCTGAGAGGGTGCAGTTCTTC
TRBJ2-1 | TRBD2 | many | TRBV13 | CASSFWSGGEQFF | TGTGCCAGCAGCTTTTGGAGCGGGGGTGAGCAGTTCTTC
TRBJ2-3 | - | few | TRBV7-2 | CASSSRGPSTDTQYF | TGTGCCAGCAGCTCAAGGGGTCCTAGCACAGATACGCAGTATTTT
TRBJ1-5 | TRBD1 | few | TRBV20-1 | CSATPQGVGVQPQHF | TGCAGTGCTACTCCGCAGGGGGTCGGGGTTCAGCCCCAGCATTTT
TRBJ1-3 | TRBD1 | - | TRBV20-1 | CSARGPTGAENTIYF | TGCAGTGCTAGAGGTCCGACAGGGGCCGAAAACACCATATATTTT
TRBJ2-7 | - | - | TRBV6-2/TRBV6-3 | CASRAAAYEQYF | TGTGCCAGCAGAGCTGCCGCCTACGAGCAGTACTTC
TRBJ2-1 | TRBD1 | - | TRBV20-1 | CSARDRGVNNEQFF | TGCAGTGCCAGGGACAGGGGAGTGAACAATGAGCAGTTCTTC
TRBJ1-5 | TRBD1 | many | TRBV16 | CASSQLMGQSNQPQHF | TGTGCCAGCAGCCAATTAATGGGACAGTCTAATCAGCCCCAGCATTTT
TRBJ2-7 | - | - | TRBV4-3 | CASSQVGSREQYF | TGCGCCAGCAGCCAAGTTGGCAGTCGCGAGCAGTACTTC
TRBJ2-1 | - | many | TRBV11-3 | CASSISPVQFF | TGTGCCAGCAGCATCTCACCCGTGCAGTTCTTC
TRBJ2-5 | - | - | TRBV10-3 | CAIRDLGETQYF | TGTGCCATCAGGGACCTCGGAGAGACCCAGTACTTC
TRBJ1-1 | TRBD1 | few | TRBV12-3/TRBV12-4 | CASSGQGGSEAFF | TGTGCCAGCAGCGGACAGGGTGGATCTGAAGCTTTCTTT
TRBJ2-1 | - | - | TRBV12-3/TRBV12-4 | CASPNPAGNEQFF | TGTGCCAGCCCAAATCCGGCAGGCAATGAGCAGTTCTTC
TRBJ1-4 | - | many | TRBV4-1 | CASSQDREKLFF | TGCGCCAGCAGCCAAGATCGGGAAAAACTGTTTTTT
TRBJ2-5 | - | few | TRBV20-1 | CSARLSGTAQETQYF | TGCAGTGCTAGGTTGTCGGGGACTGCGCAAGAGACCCAGTACTTC
TRBJ2-7 | TRBD2 | many | TRBV29-1 | CSVVANRGAYEQYF | TGCAGCGTTGTCGCGAACCGGGGGGCCTACGAGCAGTACTTC
TRBJ2-1 | TRBD1 | few | TRBV19 | CASSSQPSGTGVLNEQFF | TGTGCCAGTAGTTCCCAACCCTCCGGGACAGGGGTCCTCAATGAGCAGTTCTTC
TRBJ2-7 | - | - | TRBV2 | CASVAGDNEQYF | TGTGCCAGCGTGGCAGGGGATAACGAGCAGTACTTC
TRBJ2-1 | - | many | TRBV15 | CATSREPRSSAGNEQFF | TGTGCCACCAGCAGAGAACCCCGTTCGAGCGCCGGCAATGAGCAGTTCTTC
TRBJ2-3 | - | - | TRBV7-6 | CASSQDRGITDTQYF | TGTGCCAGCAGCCAGGACCGGGGGATCACAGATACGCAGTATTTT
TRBJ2-4 | TRBD1 | many | TRBV18 | CASSPLEQGANIQYF | TGTGCCAGCTCACCACTCGAACAGGGGGCAAACATTCAGTACTTC
TRBJ2-5 | TRBD2 | once | TRBV6-1 | CASSTGTSGLYQETQYF | TGTGCCAGCAGCACCGGGACTAGCGGATTGTACCAAGAGACCCAGTACTTC
TRBJ1-1 | - | - | TRBV12-3/TRBV12-4 | CASSLRRRGVAMNTEAFF | TGTGCCAGCAGTTTAAGGCGTAGGGGGGTAGCCATGAACACTGAAGCTTTCTTT
TRBJ2-3 | TRBD2 | - | TRBV10-2 | CASSEGISGGTKSTDTQYF | TGCGCCAGCAGTGAGGGGATTAGCGGGGGGACAAAGAGCACAGATACGCAGTATTTT
TRBJ1-5 | - | few | TRBV9 | CASSAGQTSNQPQHF | TGTGCCAGCAGCGCTGGACAGACTAGCAATCAGCCCCAGCATTTT
TRBJ1-5 | - | few | TRBV6-5 | CASSRKSNQPQHF | TGTGCCAGCAGCCGGAAGAGCAATCAGCCCCAGCATTTT
TRBJ1-4 | - | - | TRBV20-1 | CSARDSTTRSANEKLFF | TGCAGTGCTAGAGATTCCACCACGAGGTCGGCTAATGAAAAACTGTTTTTT
TRBJ1-5 | TRBD1 | many | TRBV20-1 | CSAREQGNQPQHF | TGCAGTGCTAGAGAACAGGGGAATCAGCCCCAGCATTTT
TRBJ2-1 | TRBD1 | - | TRBV9 | CASSAGTGGEQFF | TGTGCCAGCAGCGCGGGGACAGGGGGTGAGCAGTTCTTC
TRBJ2-7 | TRBD1 | many | TRBV18 | CASSGTGGYEQYF | TGTGCCAGCTCCGGGACAGGGGGCTACGAGCAGTACTTC
TRBJ1-5 | - | many | TRBV20-1 | CSAEVGGDNQPQHF | TGCAGTGCCGAAGTGGGGGGAGATAATCAGCCCCAGCATTTT
TRBJ2-1 | - | many | TRBV29-1 | CSASPRMGEQFF | TGCAGCGCGTCCCCCCGAATGGGGGAGCAGTTCTTC
TRBJ1-6 | - | - | TRBV12-3/TRBV12-4 | CASSLPWSSSPLHF | TGTGCCAGCAGTTTGCCTTGGAGCAGTTCACCCCTCCACTTT
TRBJ2-4 | - | many | TRBV7-9 | CASSFQNIQYF | TGTGCCAGCAGCTTTCAGAACATTCAGTACTTC
TRBJ2-5 | TRBD1 | - | TRBV15 | CATSREGGTETQYF | TGTGCCACCAGCAGAGAAGGGGGCACGGAGACCCAGTACTTC
TRBJ1-2 | - | many | TRBV29-1 | CSVEPGGPTGYTF | TGCAGCGTCGAACCGGGGGGGCCCACCGGCTACACCTTC
TRBJ1-5 | - | - | TRBV20-1 | CSARDWGGQPQHF | TGCAGTGCTAGAGATTGGGGGGGACAGCCCCAGCATTTT
TRBJ2-4 | - | many | TRBV24-1 | CATSGGTNIQYF | TGTGCCACCAGTGGAGGGACCAACATTCAGTACTTC
TRBJ2-1 | TRBD2 | few | TRBV20-1 | CSAKRGGLDEQFF | TGCAGTGCTAAGCGGGGGGGGTTGGATGAGCAGTTCTTC
TRBJ1-2 | TRBD1 | - | TRBV20-1 | CSASPLDRGLSQGSYGYTF | TGCAGTGCTAGTCCACTTGACAGGGGGCTTTCCCAAGGGTCCTATGGCTACACCTTC
TRBJ2-2 | - | - | TRBV12-3/TRBV12-4 | CASSLVRGLGGITGELFF | TGTGCCAGCAGTTTGGTTCGGGGATTGGGGGGCATCACCGGGGAGCTGTTTTTT
TRBJ2-2 | TRBD1 | many | TRBV11-2 | CASSTRGLGTGELFF | TGTGCCAGCAGCACGAGGGGGCTGGGCACCGGGGAGCTGTTTTTT
TRBJ1-2 | - | many | TRBV25-1 | CASSDSASMNYGYTF | TGTGCCAGCAGTGACTCGGCCAGTATGAACTATGGCTACACCTTC
TRBJ2-3 | TRBD2 | many | TRBV7-6 | CASSPGPGGPDTQYF | TGTGCCAGCTCCCCCGGGCCGGGGGGGCCAGATACGCAGTATTTT
TRBJ2-7 | TRBD1 | few | TRBV18 | CASSPLPGQGNEQYF | TGTGCCAGCTCACCCCTCCCGGGACAGGGGAACGAGCAGTACTTC
TRBJ2-3 | - | many | TRBV4-1 | CASSQPRLGKEGADTQYF | TGCGCCAGCAGCCAACCCCGGCTCGGGAAGGAAGGGGCAGATACGCAGTATTTT
TRBJ1-3 | TRBD1 | - | TRBV10-3 | CAISARQGVWKGNTIYF | TGTGCCATCAGCGCCCGACAGGGGGTCTGGAAAGGAAACACCATATATTTT
TRBJ2-5 | - | - | TRBV12-5 | CASGPDIPETQYF | TGTGCTAGTGGCCCGGACATCCCGGAGACCCAGTACTTC
TRBJ1-5 | - | few | TRBV20-1 | CSATVVGYQPQHF | TGCAGTGCTACAGTCGTGGGGTATCAGCCCCAGCATTTT
TRBJ2-2 | - | - | TRBV12-3/TRBV12-4 | CASSYPGAVGELFF | TGTGCCAGCAGTTACCCAGGGGCAGTGGGGGAGCTGTTTTTT
TRBJ1-5 | TRBD1 | - | TRBV20-1 | CSARDSFPGQVLNQPQHF | TGCAGTGCTAGAGATTCATTTCCGGGACAGGTCCTTAATCAGCCCCAGCATTTT
TRBJ2-2 | - | few | TRBV12-3/TRBV12-4 | CASTLGVVGNTGELFF | TGTGCCAGCACCCTAGGGGTCGTGGGGAACACCGGGGAGCTGTTTTTT